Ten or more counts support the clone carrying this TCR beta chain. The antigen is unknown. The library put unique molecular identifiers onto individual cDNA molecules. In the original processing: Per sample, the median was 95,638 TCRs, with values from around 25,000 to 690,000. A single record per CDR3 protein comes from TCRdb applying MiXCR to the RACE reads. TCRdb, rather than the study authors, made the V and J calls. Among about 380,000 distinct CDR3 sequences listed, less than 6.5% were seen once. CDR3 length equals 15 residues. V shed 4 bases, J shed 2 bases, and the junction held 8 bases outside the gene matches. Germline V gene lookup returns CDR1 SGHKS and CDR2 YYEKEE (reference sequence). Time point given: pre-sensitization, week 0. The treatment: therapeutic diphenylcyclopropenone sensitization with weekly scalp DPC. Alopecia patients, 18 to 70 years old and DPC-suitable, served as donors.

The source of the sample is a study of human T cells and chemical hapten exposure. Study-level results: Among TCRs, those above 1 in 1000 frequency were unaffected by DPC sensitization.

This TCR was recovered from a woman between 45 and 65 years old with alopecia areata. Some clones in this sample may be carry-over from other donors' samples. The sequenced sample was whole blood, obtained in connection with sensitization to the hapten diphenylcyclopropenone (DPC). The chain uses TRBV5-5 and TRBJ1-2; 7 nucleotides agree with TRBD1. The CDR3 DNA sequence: TGTGCCAGCAGCCTTGGTGGACAGGCCAACTATGGCTACACCTTC. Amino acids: CASSLGGQANYGYTF.